The 16 T cell receptor beta chains listed next were all sequenced from one sample in a study of cytomegalovirus exposure and HLA in healthy donors. It was with 60 Vbeta and 13 Jbeta primers that the PCR ran. The table came from immunoSEQ multiplex PCR; TCRdb's copy has only in-frame clones and leaves some out. There are 150,000 to 200,000 clones in the sample; roughly three quarters occur only once, and about 3.1% lies in the top ten. Sequences were obtained from PBMCs. All receptors derive from a male donor in good health and CMV-seronegative.

The chain joins TRBV19 to TRBJ2-1; 7 nucleotides line up with TRBD1. Germline V gives CDR1 LNHDA, CDR2 SQIVND (reference sequence). The V segment lost 6 bases and the J segment 7 bases; nucleotides outside the gene matches: 15. The CDR3 is 16 residues long. The CDR3: CASREVFDRARNEQFF. CDR3 DNA: TGTGCCAGTAGAGAAGTCTTTGACAGGGCAAGGAATGAGCAGTTCTTC.

The rearrangement links TRBV4-1 to TRBJ2-1; possibly TRBD2 for D (6 bases). CDR1 and CDR2 from the germline V gene are MGHRA and YSYEKL. CDR3 length: 16 residues. The V gene lost 4 bases and the J gene lost 4 bases, with 17 bases spanning the gap. DNA of the CDR3: TGCGCCAGCAGCCTCGCGGGACTCGAGAATTACAATGAGCAGTTCTTC. Residues: CASSLAGLENYNEQFF.

V and J are TRBV15 and TRBJ2-7; 10 bases are shared with TRBD2. The V and J ends lost 2 bases and 0 bases, in that order; junction bases with no gene match: 4. From germline, CDR1 is LNHNV and CDR2 YYDKDF (reference sequence). This CDR3 contains 16 residues. CDR3: CATSRPLAGGSYEQYF. The CDR3 bases are TGTGCCACCAGCAGACCTTTAGCGGGGGGCTCCTACGAGCAGTACTTC.

This chain uses TRBV28 with TRBJ1-2; tentative D call: TRBD1 (5 bases). Trimming shortened V by 6 bases and J by 1 base, and 12 bases separated the two germline ends. The germline V gene has CDR1 MDHEN and CDR2 SYDVKM. This CDR3 contains 14 residues. The chain's CDR3 is CASRSTGSNYGYTF. The CDR3 DNA sequence: TGTGCCAGCAGATCTACAGGTAGTAACTATGGCTACACCTTC.

This chain joins TRBV28 and TRBJ2-1; 12 nucleotides line up with TRBD2. CDR1 MDHEN and CDR2 SYDVKM come from the germline V gene. J gave up 4 bases and V 7 bases, and 14 bases lay outside the gene matches. CDR3 length: 18 residues. The CDR3 loop is CASKSGPTSGRRYNEQFF. In nucleotides, the CDR3 is TGTGCCAGCAAATCGGGGCCGACTAGCGGGAGACGGTACAATGAGCAGTTCTTC.

This clone has just a few counts. The chain has TRBV6-1 and TRBJ1-2; possible D gene TRBD1, 5 bases. Germline CDR1 is MNHNS and CDR2 is SASEGT. V gave up 1 base and J gave up 5 bases, with 14 bases separating them. The CDR3 is 15 residues long. The CDR3 here is CASSEGGGAPYGYTF. The CDR3 DNA is TGTGCCAGCAGTGAAGGGGGCGGGGCTCCGTATGGCTACACCTTC.

The chain carries TRBV6-4 and TRBJ2-1, with 10 bases lining up with TRBD2. V shed 6 bases, J shed 6 bases, and the junction held 8 bases outside the gene matches. Germline loops: CDR1 MRHNA, CDR2 SNTAGT. The CDR3 is 15 residues long. The CDR3 region is CASSLAGVRGNEQFF. The DNA for the CDR3 is TGTGCCAGCAGCCTAGCGGGAGTTCGAGGCAATGAGCAGTTCTTC.

J is TRBJ2-7 and V is TRBV5-1; TRBD1 matches 9 bases. The CDR3 is 14 residues long. Losses at the gene ends were 7 bases for V and 2 bases for J; bases not matched to a gene: 7. Germline lookup yields CDR1 SGHRS and CDR2 YFSETQ. The CDR3 reads CASASGTGTYEQYF. For the CDR3, the DNA is TGCGCCAGCGCTTCCGGGACAGGGACCTACGAGCAGTACTTC.

The rearrangement joins TRBV7-9 to TRBJ1-3, with D maybe TRBD1 (5 bases). The CDR3 extends over 16 amino acids. V lost 2 bases and J lost 0, with 11 bases in between. Germline V gene sequence: CDR1 SEHNR, CDR2 FQNEAQ (reference sequence). The CDR3 DNA follows: TGTGCCAGCAGCTTACCCCCGGGGGGCTCTGGAAACACCATATATTTT. It encodes CASSLPPGGSGNTIYF. Using reference TRBV7-9 and TRBJ1-3 for the parts outside the CDR3, the full variable domain is DTGVSQNPRHKITKRGQNVTFRCDPISEHNRLYWYRQTLGQGPEFLTYFQNEAQLEKSRLLSDRFSAERPKGSFSTLEIQRTEQGDSAMYLCASSLPPGGSGNTIYFGEGSWLTVV.

The chain links TRBV6-4 to TRBJ2-7; 7 positions match TRBD1. Germline V gene sequence: CDR1 MRHNA, CDR2 SNTAGT. The CDR3 has 15 residues. V was pared by 10 bases and J by 1 base, with 13 bases of the junction left unmatched. The CDR3 here is CATLVPRQGSYEQYF. DNA of the CDR3: TGTGCCACCCTCGTCCCGCGACAGGGTTCCTACGAGCAGTACTTC.

The genes are TRBV4-3 and TRBJ2-2; TRBD2 agrees at 8 bases. The CDR3 spans 18 residues. After removal of 3 bases from V and 0 bases from J, the junction contained 9 bases not matched to a gene. The V gene's germline CDR1 is LGHNA and CDR2 YSLEER. In DNA, the CDR3 is TGCGCCAGCAGCCAGCCCGGGGGAGCGGGAGCGAACACCGGGGAGCTGTTTTTT. As protein: CASSQPGGAGANTGELFF.

In DNA, the CDR3 is TGTGCCAGCAGCAAACAGGAGGGACAGACTAATGAAAAACTGTTTTTT. Amino acids: CASSKQEGQTNEKLFF. The chain joins TRBV21-1 to TRBJ1-4; whether TRBD1, the table's D call, matches the DNA was not checked. TRBV21-1 is tagged as a pseudogene. The CDR3 loop spans 16 amino acids.

The V gene is TRBV21-1, the J gene TRBJ2-2; the D call in the table, TRBD1, was not verified against the DNA. TRBV21-1 is described as a pseudogene. This CDR3 is built from 14 residues. The CDR3 bases are TGTGCCAGCAGCAAAGCGCTCCAGGCCGGGGAGCTGTTTTTT. This sequence encodes CASSKALQAGELFF.

This clone has only a few counts. This chain links TRBV9 with TRBJ2-2; D unresolved. Germline V CDR1 and CDR2: SGDLS, YYNGEE. CDR3 length: 14 residues. Trimming took off 0 bases at V and 4 bases at J, with 7 bases between the two ends. CDR3 residues: CASSVGPGTGELFF. The DNA for the CDR3 is TGTGCCAGCAGCGTAGGCCCAGGCACCGGGGAGCTGTTTTTT.

The V call is TRBV6-4, the J call TRBJ2-7, with 9 bases matching TRBD2. Trimming cost V 10 bases and J 3 bases; bases outside gene matches: 10. Germline assignment: CDR1 MRHNA and CDR2 SNTAGT. The CDR3 length is 14 residues. The CDR3, as DNA: TGTGCCACCTATACGCCGACTAGCGGCTACGAGCAGTACTTC. Translating gives CATYTPTSGYEQYF.

The chain recombines TRBV19 with TRBJ2-2; TRBD1 is a possible D gene (6 bases). V was trimmed by 1 base and J by 2 bases, leaving 11 bases between them. CDR3 length: 16 residues. In germline, CDR1 is LNHDA, CDR2 SQIVND (reference sequence). The CDR3 bases are TGTGCCAGTAGTATAGGCAGGGGACCAAACACCGGGGAGCTGTTTTTT. Its translation: CASSIGRGPNTGELFF.